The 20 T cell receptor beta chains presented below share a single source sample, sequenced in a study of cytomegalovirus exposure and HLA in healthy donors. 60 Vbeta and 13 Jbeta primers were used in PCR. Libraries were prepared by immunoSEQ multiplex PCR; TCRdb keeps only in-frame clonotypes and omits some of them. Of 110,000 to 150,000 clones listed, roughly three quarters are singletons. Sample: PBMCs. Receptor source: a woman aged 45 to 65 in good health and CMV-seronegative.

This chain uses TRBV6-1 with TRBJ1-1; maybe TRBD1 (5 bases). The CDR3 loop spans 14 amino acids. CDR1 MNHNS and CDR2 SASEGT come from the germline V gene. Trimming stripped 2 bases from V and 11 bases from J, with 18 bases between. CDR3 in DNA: TGTGCCAGCAGTGAATTGGGGTCATCTTGGGGCGCTTTCTTT. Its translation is CASSELGSSWGAFF.

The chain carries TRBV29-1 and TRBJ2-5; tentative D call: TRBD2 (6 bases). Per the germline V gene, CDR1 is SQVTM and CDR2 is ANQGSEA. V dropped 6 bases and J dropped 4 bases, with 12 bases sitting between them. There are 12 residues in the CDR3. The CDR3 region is CSVQLAPETQYF. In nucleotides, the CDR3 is TGCAGCGTACAACTAGCTCCAGAGACCCAGTACTTC. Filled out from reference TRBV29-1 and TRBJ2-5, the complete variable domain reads SAVISQKPSRDICQRGTSLTIQCQVDSQVTMMFWYRQQPGQSLTLIATANQGSEATYESGFVIDKFPISRPNLTFSTLTVSNMSPEDSSIYLCSVQLAPETQYFGPGTRLLVL.

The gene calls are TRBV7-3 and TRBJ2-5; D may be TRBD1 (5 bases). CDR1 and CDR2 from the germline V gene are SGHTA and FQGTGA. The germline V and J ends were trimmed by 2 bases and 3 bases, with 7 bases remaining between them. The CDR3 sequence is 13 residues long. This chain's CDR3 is CASSLLGEETQYF. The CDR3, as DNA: TGTGCCAGCAGCTTACTAGGGGAAGAGACCCAGTACTTC.

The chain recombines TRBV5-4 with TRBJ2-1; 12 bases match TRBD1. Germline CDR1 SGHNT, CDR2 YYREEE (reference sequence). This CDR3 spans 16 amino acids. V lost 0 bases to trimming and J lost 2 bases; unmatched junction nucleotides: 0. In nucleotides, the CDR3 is TGTGCCAGCAGCTTGGGGGACAGGGGGCCCTACAATGAGCAGTTCTTC. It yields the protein CASSLGDRGPYNEQFF.

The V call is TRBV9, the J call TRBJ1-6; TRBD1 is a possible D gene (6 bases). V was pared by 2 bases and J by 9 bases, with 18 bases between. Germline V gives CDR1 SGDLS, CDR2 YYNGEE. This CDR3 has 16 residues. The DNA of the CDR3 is TGTGCCAGCAGCGTGGGATGGACAGACAGAGGTTCACCCCTCCACTTT. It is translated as CASSVGWTDRGSPLHF.

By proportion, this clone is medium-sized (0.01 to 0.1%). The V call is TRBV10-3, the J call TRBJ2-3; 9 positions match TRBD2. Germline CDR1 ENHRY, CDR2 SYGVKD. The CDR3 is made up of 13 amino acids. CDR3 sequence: CVTGGGGTDTQYF. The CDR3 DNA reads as TGTGTCACGGGCGGGGGGGGCACAGATACGCAGTATTTT.

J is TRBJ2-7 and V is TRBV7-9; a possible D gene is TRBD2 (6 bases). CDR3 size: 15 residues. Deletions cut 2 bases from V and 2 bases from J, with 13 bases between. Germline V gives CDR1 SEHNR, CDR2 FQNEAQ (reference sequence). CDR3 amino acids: CASSLIGTATYEQYF. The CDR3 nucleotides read TGTGCCAGCAGCTTAATTGGGACTGCTACCTACGAGCAGTACTTC.

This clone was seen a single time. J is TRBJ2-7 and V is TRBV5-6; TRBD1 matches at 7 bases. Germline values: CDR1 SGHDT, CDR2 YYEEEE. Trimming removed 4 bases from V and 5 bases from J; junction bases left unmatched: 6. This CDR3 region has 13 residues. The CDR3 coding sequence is TGTGCCAGCAGCCCGACAGGGTGGGACGAGCAGTACTTC. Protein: CASSPTGWDEQYF.

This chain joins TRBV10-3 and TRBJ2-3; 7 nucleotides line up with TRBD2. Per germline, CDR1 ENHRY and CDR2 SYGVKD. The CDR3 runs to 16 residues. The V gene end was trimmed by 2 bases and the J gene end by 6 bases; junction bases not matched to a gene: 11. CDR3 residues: CAISEGAGVRQDTQYF. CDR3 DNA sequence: TGTGCCATCAGTGAGGGCGCGGGGGTTCGTCAGGATACGCAGTATTTT.

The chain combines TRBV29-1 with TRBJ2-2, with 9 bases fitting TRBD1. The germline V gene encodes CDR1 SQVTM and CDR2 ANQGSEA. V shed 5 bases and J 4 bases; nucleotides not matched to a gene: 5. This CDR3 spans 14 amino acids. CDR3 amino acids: CSVSGTGFTGELFF. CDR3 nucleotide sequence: TGCAGCGTTTCCGGGACAGGGTTCACCGGGGAGCTGTTTTTT.

CDR3 amino acids: CASSPRRAGGNTGELFF. For the CDR3, the DNA is TGTGCCAGCAGCCCCCGGAGAGCGGGGGGAAACACCGGGGAGCTGTTTTTT. This chain joins TRBV9 and TRBJ2-2; TRBD2 matches at 9 bases. J lost 2 bases, V lost 4 bases, and 9 bases had no gene match. This CDR3 is 17 amino acids long. In germline, CDR1 is SGDLS, CDR2 YYNGEE.

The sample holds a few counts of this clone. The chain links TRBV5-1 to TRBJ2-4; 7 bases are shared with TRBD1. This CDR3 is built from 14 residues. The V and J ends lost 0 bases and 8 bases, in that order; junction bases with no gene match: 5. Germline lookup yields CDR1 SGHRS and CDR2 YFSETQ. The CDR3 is CASSLGDRADIQYF. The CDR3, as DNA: TGCGCCAGCAGCTTGGGTGACAGGGCCGACATTCAGTACTTC.

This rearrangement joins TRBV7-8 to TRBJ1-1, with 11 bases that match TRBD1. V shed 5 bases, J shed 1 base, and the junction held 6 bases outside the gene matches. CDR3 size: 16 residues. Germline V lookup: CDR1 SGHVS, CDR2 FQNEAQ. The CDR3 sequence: CASSTRDRGSNTEAFF. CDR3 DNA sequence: TGTGCCAGCAGCACCCGGGACAGGGGGTCGAACACTGAAGCTTTCTTT.

Written as DNA, the CDR3 is TGTGCCAGTAGTATGGACAGGGAGGATCAGCCCCAGCATTTT. It translates to CASSMDREDQPQHF. The rearrangement links TRBV19 to TRBJ1-5; 8 bases are shared with TRBD1. V shed 3 bases and J 5 bases; nucleotides not matched to a gene: 3. The CDR3 runs to 14 residues. Germline V CDR1 and CDR2: LNHDA, SQIVND (reference sequence).

The chain's CDR3 is CASSQGQGSTYEQYF. CDR3 nucleotides: TGTGCCAGCAGCCAGGGACAGGGATCGACCTACGAGCAGTACTTC. The chain links TRBV7-8 to TRBJ2-5; 9 bases are shared with TRBD1. TRBJ2-7 explains the end of the DNA better; the J call may be wrong. This CDR3 contains 15 residues. Germline CDR1 reads SGHVS; CDR2 reads FQNEAQ.

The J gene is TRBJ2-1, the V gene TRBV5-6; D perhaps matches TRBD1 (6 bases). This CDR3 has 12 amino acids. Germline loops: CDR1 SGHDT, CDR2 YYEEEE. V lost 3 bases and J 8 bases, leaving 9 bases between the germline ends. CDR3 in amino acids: CASSSGDHEQFF. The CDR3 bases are TGTGCCAGCAGCTCAGGGGATCATGAGCAGTTCTTC.

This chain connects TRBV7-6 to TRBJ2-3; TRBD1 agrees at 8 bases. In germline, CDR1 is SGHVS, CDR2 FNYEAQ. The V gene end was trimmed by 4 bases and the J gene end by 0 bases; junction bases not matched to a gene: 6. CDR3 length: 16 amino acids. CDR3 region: CASSSGTGTSTDTQYF. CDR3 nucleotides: TGTGCCAGCAGCTCGGGGACAGGAACTAGCACAGATACGCAGTATTTT.

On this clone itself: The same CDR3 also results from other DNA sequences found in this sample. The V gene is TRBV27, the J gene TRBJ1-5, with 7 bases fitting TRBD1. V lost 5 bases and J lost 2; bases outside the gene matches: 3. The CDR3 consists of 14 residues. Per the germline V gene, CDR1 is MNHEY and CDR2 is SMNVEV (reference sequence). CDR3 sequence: CASSPGQGNQPQHF. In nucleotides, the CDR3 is TGTGCCAGCAGTCCTGGACAGGGCAATCAGCCCCAGCATTTT.

DNA of the CDR3: TGCGCCAGCAGCCTAGGACAGGGGGCCTTACGGGGCTACACCTTC. Amino acids: CASSLGQGALRGYTF. The rearrangement joins TRBV5-1 to TRBJ1-2; TRBD1 agrees at 11 bases. This CDR3 spans 15 amino acids. J lost 8 bases, V lost 4 bases, and 10 bases had no gene match. CDR1 is SGHRS and CDR2 is YFSETQ in the germline V gene.

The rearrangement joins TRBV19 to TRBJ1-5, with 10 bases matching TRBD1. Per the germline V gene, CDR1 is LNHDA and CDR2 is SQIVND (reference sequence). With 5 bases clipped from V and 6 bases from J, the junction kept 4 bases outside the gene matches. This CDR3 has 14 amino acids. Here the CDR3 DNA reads TGTGCCAGTAGTGGGACAGGGGACGTTCAGCCCCAGCATTTT. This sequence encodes CASSGTGDVQPQHF. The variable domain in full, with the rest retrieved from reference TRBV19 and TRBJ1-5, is DGGITQSPKYLFRKEGQNVTLSCEQNLNHDAMYWYRQDPGQGLRLIYYSQIVNDFQKGDIAEGYSVSREKKESFPLTVTSAQKNPTAFYLCASSGTGDVQPQHFGDGTRLSIL.